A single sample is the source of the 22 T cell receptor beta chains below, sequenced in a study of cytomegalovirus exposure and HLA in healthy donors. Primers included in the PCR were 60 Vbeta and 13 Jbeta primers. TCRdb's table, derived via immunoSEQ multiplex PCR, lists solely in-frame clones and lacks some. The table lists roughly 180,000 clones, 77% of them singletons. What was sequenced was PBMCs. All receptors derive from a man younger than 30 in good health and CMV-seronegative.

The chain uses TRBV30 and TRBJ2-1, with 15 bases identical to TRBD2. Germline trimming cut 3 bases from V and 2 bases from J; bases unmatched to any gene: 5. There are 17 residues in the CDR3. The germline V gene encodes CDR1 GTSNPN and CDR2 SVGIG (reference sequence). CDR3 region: CAWRGLAGGTAYNEQFF. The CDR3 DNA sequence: TGTGCCTGGAGAGGACTAGCGGGAGGGACGGCCTACAATGAGCAGTTCTTC.

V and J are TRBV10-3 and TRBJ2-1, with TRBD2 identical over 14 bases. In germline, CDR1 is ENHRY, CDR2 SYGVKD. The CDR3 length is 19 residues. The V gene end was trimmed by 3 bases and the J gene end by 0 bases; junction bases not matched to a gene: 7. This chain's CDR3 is CAISDSGTSGGSSYNEQFF. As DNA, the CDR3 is TGTGCCATCAGTGACTCCGGGACTAGCGGGGGCAGCTCCTACAATGAGCAGTTCTTC.

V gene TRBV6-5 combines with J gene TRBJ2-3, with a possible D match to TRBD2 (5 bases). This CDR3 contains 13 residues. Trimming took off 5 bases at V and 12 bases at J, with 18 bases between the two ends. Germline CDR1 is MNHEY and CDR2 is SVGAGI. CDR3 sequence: CASSEGWSQYQYF. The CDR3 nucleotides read TGTGCCAGCAGTGAGGGTTGGAGCCAGTACCAGTATTTT.

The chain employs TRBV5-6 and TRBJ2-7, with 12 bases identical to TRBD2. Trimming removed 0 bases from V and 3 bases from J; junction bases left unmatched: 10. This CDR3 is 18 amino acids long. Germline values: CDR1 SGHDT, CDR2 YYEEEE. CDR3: CASSLGLAGGPYNYEQYF. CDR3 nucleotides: TGTGCCAGCAGCTTGGGGCTAGCGGGGGGGCCGTACAACTACGAGCAGTACTTC.

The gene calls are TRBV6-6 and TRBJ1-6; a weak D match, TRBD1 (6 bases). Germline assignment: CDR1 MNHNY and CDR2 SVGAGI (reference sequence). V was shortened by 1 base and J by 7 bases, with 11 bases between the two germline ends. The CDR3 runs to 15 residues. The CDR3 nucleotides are TGTGCCAGCAGTTACTTGGGGGCGCAGAATTCACCCCTCCACTTT. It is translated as CASSYLGAQNSPLHF.

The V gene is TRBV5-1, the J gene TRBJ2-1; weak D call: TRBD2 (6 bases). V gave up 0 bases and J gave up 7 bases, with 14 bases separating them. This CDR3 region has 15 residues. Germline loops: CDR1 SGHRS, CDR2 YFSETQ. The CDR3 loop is CASSLEAGTQNEQFF. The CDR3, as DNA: TGCGCCAGCAGCTTGGAAGCCGGGACTCAGAATGAGCAGTTCTTC.

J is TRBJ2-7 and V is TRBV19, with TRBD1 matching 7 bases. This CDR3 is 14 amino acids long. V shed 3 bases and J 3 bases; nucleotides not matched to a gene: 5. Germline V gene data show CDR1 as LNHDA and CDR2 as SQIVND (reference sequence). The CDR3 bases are TGTGCCAGTAGTATGGGGACAGATATCTACGAGCAGTACTTC. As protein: CASSMGTDIYEQYF.

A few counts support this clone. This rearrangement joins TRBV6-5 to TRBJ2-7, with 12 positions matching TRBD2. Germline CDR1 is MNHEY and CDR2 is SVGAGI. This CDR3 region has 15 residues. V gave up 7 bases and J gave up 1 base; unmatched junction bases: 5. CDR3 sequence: CASTQLAGGSYEQYF. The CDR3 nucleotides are TGTGCCAGCACCCAACTAGCGGGGGGATCCTACGAGCAGTACTTC.

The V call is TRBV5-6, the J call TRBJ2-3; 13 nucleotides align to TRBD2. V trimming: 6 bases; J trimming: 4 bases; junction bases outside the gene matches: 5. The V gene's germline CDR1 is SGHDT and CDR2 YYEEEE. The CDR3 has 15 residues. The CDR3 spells CASITSGRAADTQYF. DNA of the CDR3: TGTGCCAGCATTACTAGCGGGAGGGCCGCAGATACGCAGTATTTT.

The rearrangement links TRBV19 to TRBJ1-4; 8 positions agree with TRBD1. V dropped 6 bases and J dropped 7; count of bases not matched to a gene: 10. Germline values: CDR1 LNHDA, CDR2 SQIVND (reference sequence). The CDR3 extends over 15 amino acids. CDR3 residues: CASRQLTGEGEKLFF. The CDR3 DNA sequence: TGTGCCAGTAGACAACTGACAGGGGAAGGTGAAAAACTGTTTTTT.

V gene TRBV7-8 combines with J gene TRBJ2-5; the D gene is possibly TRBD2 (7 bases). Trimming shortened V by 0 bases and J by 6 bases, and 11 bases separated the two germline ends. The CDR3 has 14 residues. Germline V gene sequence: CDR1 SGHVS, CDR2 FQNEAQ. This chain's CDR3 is CASSLAGGGQTQYF. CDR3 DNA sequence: TGTGCCAGCAGCTTAGCGGGAGGGGGGCAGACCCAGTACTTC.

The CDR3 sequence is CASRAGGPRNEQFF. CDR3 DNA sequence: TGTGCCAGCAGAGCGGGAGGGCCGAGAAATGAGCAGTTCTTC. This chain links TRBV7-2 with TRBJ2-1; 10 positions match TRBD2. J lost 7 bases, V lost 6 bases, and 6 bases had no gene match. The CDR3 contains 14 residues. Germline-derived CDR1 and CDR2 are SGHTA and FQGNSA.

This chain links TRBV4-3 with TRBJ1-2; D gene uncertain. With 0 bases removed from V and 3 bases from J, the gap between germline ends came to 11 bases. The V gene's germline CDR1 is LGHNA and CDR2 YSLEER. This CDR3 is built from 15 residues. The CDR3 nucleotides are TGCGCCAGCAGCCAAGAGGGCGCCACGGACTATGGCTACACCTTC. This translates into CASSQEGATDYGYTF.

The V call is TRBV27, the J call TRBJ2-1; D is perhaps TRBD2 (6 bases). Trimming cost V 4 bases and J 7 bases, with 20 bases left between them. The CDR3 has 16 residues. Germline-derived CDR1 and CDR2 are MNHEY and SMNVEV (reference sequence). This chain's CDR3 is CASSSLAVPSVNEQFF. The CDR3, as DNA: TGTGCCAGCAGTTCCTTAGCGGTCCCTTCAGTAAATGAGCAGTTCTTC.

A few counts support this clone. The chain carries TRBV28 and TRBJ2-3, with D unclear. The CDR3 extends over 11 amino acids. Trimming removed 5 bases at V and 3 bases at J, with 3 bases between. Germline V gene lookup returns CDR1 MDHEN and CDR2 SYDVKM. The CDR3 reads CASSHTDTQYF. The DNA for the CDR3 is TGTGCCAGCAGTCATACAGATACGCAGTATTTT.

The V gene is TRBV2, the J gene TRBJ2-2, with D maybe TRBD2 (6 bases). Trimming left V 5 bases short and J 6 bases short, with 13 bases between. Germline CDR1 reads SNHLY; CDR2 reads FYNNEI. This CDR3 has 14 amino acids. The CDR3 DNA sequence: TGTGCCAGCAGTCGGGAGATGATCGCCGGGGAGCTGTTTTTT. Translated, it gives CASSREMIAGELFF.

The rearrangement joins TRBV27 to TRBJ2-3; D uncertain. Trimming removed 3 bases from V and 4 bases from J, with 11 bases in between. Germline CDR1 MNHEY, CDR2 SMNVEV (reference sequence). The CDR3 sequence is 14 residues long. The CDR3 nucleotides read TGTGCCAGCAGTTTCGGTAACGCGGCAGATACGCAGTATTTT. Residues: CASSFGNAADTQYF.

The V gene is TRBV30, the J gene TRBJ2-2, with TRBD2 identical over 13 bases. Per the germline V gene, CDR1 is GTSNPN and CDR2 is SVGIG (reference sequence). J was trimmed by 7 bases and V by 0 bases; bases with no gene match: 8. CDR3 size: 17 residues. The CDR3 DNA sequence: TGTGCCTGGAGTGTACCCGGACTAGCGGGAGATGGCGGGGAGCTGTTTTTT. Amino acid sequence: CAWSVPGLAGDGGELFF.

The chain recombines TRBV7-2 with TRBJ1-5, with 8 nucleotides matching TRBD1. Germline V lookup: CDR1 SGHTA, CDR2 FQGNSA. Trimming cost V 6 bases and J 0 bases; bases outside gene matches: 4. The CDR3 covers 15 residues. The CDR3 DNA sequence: TGTGCCAGCAGTTACAGGGGGGGTAGCAATCAGCCCCAGCATTTT. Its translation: CASSYRGGSNQPQHF.

DNA of the CDR3: TGTGCCAGCAGTTTGACAGGCTATGGCTACACCTTC. Translation gives CASSLTGYGYTF. The chain joins TRBV28 to TRBJ1-2, with D tentatively TRBD1 (6 bases). This CDR3 has 12 residues. Trimming removed 3 bases from V and 4 bases from J, with 6 bases in between. CDR1 MDHEN and CDR2 SYDVKM come from the germline V gene.

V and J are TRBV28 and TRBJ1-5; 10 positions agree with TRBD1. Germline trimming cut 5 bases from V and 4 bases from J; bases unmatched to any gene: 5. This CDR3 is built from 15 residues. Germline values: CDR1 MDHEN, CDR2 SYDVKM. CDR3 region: CASSPGQGINQPQHF. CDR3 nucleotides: TGTGCCAGCAGTCCGGGACAGGGGATTAATCAGCCCCAGCATTTT.

The CDR3 protein is CAISEGRISEQYF. The CDR3 nucleotides read TGTGCCATCAGTGAGGGCAGAATCAGCGAGCAGTACTTC. The gene calls are TRBV10-3 and TRBJ2-7; D gene uncertain. The CDR3 length is 13 residues. The V gene's germline CDR1 is ENHRY and CDR2 SYGVKD. The germline V and J ends were trimmed by 2 bases and 6 bases, with 11 bases remaining between them.